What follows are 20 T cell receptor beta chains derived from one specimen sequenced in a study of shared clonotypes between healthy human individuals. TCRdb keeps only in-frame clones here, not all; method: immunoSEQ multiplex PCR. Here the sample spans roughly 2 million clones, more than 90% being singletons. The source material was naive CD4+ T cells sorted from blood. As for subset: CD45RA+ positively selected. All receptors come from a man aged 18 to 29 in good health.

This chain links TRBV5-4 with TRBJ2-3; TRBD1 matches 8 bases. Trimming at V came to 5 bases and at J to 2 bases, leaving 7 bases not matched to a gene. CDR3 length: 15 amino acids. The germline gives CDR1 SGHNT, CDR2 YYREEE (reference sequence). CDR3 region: CASRTTGGSTDTQYF. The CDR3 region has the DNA TGTGCCAGCAGAACTACAGGGGGTTCCACAGATACGCAGTATTTT.

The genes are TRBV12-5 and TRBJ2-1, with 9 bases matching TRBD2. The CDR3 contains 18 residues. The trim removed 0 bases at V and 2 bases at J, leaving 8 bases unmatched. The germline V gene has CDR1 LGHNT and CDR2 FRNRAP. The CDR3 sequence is CASGLVTMRGRAYNEQFF. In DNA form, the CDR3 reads TGTGCTAGTGGTTTGGTAACTATGCGCGGGAGGGCCTACAATGAGCAGTTCTTC.

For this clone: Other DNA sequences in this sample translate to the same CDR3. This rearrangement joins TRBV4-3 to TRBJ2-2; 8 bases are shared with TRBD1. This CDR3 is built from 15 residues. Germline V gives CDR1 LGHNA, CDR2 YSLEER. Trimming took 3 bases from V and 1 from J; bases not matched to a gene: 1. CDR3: CASSQGTGNTGELFF. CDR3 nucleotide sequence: TGCGCCAGCAGCCAGGGGACAGGGAACACCGGGGAGCTGTTTTTT.

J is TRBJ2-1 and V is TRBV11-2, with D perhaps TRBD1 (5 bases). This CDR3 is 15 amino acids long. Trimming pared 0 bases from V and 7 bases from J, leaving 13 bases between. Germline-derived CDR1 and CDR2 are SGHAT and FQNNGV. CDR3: CASSLDRTRQNEQFF. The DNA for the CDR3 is TGTGCCAGCAGCTTAGATCGGACAAGACAGAATGAGCAGTTCTTC. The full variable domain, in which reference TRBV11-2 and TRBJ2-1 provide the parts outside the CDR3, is EAGVAQSPRYKIIEKRQSVAFWCNPISGHATLYWYQQILGQGPKLLIQFQNNGVVDDSQLPKDRFSAERLKGVDSTLKIQPAKLEDSAVYLCASSLDRTRQNEQFFGPGTRLTVL.

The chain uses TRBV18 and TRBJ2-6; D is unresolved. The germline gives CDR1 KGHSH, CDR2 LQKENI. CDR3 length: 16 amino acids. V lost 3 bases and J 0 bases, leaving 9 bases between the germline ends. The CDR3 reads CASSPTQISGANVLTF. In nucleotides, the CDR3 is TGTGCCAGCTCACCGACCCAGATCTCTGGGGCCAACGTCCTGACTTTC.

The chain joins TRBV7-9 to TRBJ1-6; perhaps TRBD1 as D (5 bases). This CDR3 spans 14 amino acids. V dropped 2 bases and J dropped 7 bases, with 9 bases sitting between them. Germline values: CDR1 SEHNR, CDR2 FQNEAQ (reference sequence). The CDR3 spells CASSLSAGNSPLHF. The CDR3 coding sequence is TGTGCCAGCAGCTTATCGGCAGGGAATTCACCCCTCCACTTT.

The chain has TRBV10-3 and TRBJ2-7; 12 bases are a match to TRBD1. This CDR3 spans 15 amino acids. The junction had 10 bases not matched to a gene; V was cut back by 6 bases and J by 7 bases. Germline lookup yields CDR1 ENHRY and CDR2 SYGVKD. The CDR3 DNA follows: TGTGCCATCAGGGACCCGGGACAGGGGGCGGGAGAGCAGTACTTC. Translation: CAIRDPGQGAGEQYF.

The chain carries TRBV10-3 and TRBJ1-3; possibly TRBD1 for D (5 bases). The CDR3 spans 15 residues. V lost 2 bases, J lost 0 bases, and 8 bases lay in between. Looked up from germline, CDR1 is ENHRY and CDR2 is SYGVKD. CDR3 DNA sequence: TGTGCCATCAGTGAGCCAGGGAGCTCTGGAAACACCATATATTTT. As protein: CAISEPGSSGNTIYF.

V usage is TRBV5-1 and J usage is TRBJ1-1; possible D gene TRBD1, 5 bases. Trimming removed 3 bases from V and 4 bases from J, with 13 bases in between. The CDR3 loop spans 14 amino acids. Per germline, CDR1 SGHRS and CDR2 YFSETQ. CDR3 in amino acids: CASSSQWGSTEAFF. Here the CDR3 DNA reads TGCGCCAGCAGCTCACAGTGGGGGAGCACTGAAGCTTTCTTT.

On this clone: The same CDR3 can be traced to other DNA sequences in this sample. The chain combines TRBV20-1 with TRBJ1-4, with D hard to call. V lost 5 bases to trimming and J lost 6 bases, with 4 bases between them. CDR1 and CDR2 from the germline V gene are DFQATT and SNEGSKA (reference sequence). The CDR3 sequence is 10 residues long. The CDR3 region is CSALDEKLFF. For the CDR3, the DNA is TGCAGTGCTCTCGATGAAAAACTGTTTTTT.

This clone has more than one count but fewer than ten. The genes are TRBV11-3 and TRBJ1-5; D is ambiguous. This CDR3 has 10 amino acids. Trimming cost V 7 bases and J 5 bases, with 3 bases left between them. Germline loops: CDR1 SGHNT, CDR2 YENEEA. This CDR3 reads CASKYQPQHF. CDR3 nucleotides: TGTGCCAGCAAGTATCAGCCCCAGCATTTT. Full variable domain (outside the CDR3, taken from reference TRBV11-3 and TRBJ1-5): EAGVVQSPRYKIIEKKQPVAFWCNPISGHNTLYWYLQNLGQGPELLIRYENEEAVDDSQLPKDRFSAERLKGVDSTLKIQPAELGDSAVYLCASKYQPQHFGDGTRLSIL.

CDR3 in DNA: TGTGCCATCAGTGGGGGTCCAGGGGGCGTTTACGAGCAGTACTTC. It codes for CAISGGPGGVYEQYF. J is TRBJ2-7 and V is TRBV10-3; 8 nucleotides line up with TRBD1. Germline V gives CDR1 ENHRY, CDR2 SYGVKD. The CDR3 length is 15 residues. V lost 4 bases to trimming and J lost 4 bases; unmatched junction nucleotides: 9.

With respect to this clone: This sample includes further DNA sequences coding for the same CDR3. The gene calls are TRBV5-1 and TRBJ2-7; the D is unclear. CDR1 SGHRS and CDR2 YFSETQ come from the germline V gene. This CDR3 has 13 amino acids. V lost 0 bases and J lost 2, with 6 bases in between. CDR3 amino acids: CASSLADTYEQYF. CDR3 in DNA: TGCGCCAGCAGCTTGGCCGACACCTACGAGCAGTACTTC.

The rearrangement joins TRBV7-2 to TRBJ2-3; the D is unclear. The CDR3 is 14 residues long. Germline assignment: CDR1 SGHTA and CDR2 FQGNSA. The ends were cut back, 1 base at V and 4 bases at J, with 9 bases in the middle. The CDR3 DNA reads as TGTGCCAGCAGCTTAGGGCAGGATGCAGATACGCAGTATTTT. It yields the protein CASSLGQDADTQYF.

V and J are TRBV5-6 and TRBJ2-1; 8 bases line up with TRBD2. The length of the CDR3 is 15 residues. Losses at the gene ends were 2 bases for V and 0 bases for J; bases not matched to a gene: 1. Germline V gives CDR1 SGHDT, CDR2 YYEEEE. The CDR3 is CASSFSGISYNEQFF. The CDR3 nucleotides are TGTGCCAGCAGCTTTAGCGGGATCTCCTACAATGAGCAGTTCTTC.

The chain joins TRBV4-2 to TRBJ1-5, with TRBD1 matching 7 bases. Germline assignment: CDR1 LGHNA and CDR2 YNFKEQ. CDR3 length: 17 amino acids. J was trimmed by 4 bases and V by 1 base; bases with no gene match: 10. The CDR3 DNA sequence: TGTGCCAGCAGCCAAGTGTTGACAGGGAACCGTAATCAGCCCCAGCATTTT. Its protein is CASSQVLTGNRNQPQHF.

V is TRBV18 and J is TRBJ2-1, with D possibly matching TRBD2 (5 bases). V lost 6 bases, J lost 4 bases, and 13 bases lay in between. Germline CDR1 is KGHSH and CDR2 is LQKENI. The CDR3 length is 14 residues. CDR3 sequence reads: CASSLGRDYNEQFF. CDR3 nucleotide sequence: TGTGCCAGCTCCCTCGGTCGGGATTACAATGAGCAGTTCTTC. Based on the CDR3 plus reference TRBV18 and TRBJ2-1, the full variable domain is NAGVMQNPRHLVRRRGQEARLRCSPMKGHSHVYWYRQLPEEGLKFMVYLQKENIIDESGMPKERFSAEFPKEGPSILRIQQVVRGDSAAYFCASSLGRDYNEQFFGPGTRLTVL.

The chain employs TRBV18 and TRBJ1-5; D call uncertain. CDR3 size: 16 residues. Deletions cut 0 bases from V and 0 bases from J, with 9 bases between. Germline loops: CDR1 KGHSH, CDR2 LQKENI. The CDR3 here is CASSPPSSPSNQPQHF. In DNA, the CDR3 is TGTGCCAGCTCACCACCAAGTAGTCCTAGCAATCAGCCCCAGCATTTT.

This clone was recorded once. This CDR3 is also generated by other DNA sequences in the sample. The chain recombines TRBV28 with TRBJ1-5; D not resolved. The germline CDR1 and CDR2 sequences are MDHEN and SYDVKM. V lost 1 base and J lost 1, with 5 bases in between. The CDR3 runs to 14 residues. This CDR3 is CASSLLGSNQPQHF. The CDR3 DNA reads TGTGCCAGCAGTTTATTGGGGAGCAATCAGCCCCAGCATTTT.

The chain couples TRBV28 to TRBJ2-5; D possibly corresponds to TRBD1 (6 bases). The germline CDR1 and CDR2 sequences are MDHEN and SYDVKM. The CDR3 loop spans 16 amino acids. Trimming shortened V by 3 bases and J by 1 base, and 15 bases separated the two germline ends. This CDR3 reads CASSFGGRAPQETQYF. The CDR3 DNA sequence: TGTGCCAGCAGTTTTGGGGGCAGGGCCCCCCAAGAGACCCAGTACTTC.